One sample yielded the 26 T cell receptor beta chains listed below, sequenced in a study of blood T cells in healthy people across ages. A second PCR, run for roughly 7 to 11 cycles, used a sample-barcoded 5' primer plus a J-beta primer mix. TCRdb independently ran MiXCR on the 5' RACE reads; one entry per CDR3 protein. The table includes about 1.6 million distinct CDR3 sequences, approximately 32% detected once. Sequenced input: blood. The receptor source for this set is a woman aged 25-40 years in good health.

The rearrangement joins TRBV27 to TRBJ1-5; D is perhaps TRBD1 (6 bases). Germline-derived CDR1 and CDR2 are MNHEY and SMNVEV (reference sequence). The CDR3 has 14 residues. V gave up 2 bases and J gave up 7 bases, with 12 bases separating them. CDR3 sequence (DNA): TGTGCCAGCAGTTTAACAGGGCTTATGCAGCCCCAGCATTTT. This gives the protein CASSLTGLMQPQHF.

This clonotype showed up just a few times. V usage is TRBV6-6 and J usage is TRBJ2-3; 7 bases fit TRBD2. V was pared by 3 bases and J by 2 bases, with 5 bases of the junction left unmatched. The CDR3 is 15 amino acids. Germline CDR1 MNHNY, CDR2 SVGAGI (reference sequence). CDR3 region: CASSYAGATTDTQYF. CDR3 DNA sequence: TGTGCCAGCAGTTATGCGGGAGCGACCACAGATACGCAGTATTTT.

The table lists this clonotype with a few counts. This chain links TRBV14 with TRBJ1-4; D is undetermined. Germline assignment: CDR1 SGHDN and CDR2 FVKESK. The CDR3 spans 14 residues. V was trimmed by 3 bases and J by 3 bases, leaving 8 bases between them. CDR3 sequence reads: CASSHLNSNEKLFF. The CDR3 nucleotides are TGTGCCAGCAGCCACCTGAATTCTAATGAAAAACTGTTTTTT.

This clonotype has just a few counts. This rearrangement joins TRBV3-1 to TRBJ2-1; 8 bases are a match to TRBD2. With 7 bases clipped from V and 10 bases from J, the junction kept 15 bases outside the gene matches. The CDR3 extends over 15 amino acids. Germline loops: CDR1 LGHDT, CDR2 YNNKEL (reference sequence). CDR3 nucleotides: TGTGCCAGCACCCTGGGGAGCGGGAGCACCCCGGAGCAGTTCTTC. Residues: CASTLGSGSTPEQFF.

The chain has TRBV12-3 or TRBV12-4 and TRBJ2-1; TRBD2 agrees at 10 bases. This CDR3 spans 14 amino acids. J gave up 9 bases and V 6 bases, and 8 bases lay outside the gene matches. The CDR3 protein is CASSRSGRKGEQFF. In DNA, the CDR3 is TGTGCCAGCAGCCGTAGCGGGAGGAAGGGTGAGCAGTTCTTC.

Regarding this clonotype: An end of the junction differs from the germline gene, which may be a read error. V gene TRBV13 combines with J gene TRBJ2-7; TRBD2 matches at 14 bases. The closer fit of TRBJ2-5 to the DNA end suggests the J call may be wrong. Germline V gene data show CDR1 as PRHDT and CDR2 as FYEKMQ (reference sequence). The CDR3 contains 15 residues. The CDR3 here is CAGSSTSGRGETQYF. The CDR3 coding sequence is TGTGCCGGCAGCTCGACTAGCGGGAGGGGGGAGACCCAGTACTTC.

This clonotype was detected only a few times. This chain links TRBV24-1 with TRBJ2-7; maybe TRBD1 (8 bases). This CDR3 spans 14 amino acids. V lost 5 bases and J 4 bases, leaving 14 bases between the germline ends. Germline V gives CDR1 KGHDR, CDR2 SFDVKD. The DNA of the CDR3 is TGTGCCACCAGTGCCGGACAGGGAGGGTACGAGCAGTACTTC. Translation: CATSAGQGGYEQYF.

The genes are TRBV29-1 and TRBJ2-4, with a possible D match to TRBD1 (6 bases). The CDR3 has 13 residues. V lost 4 bases to trimming and J lost 13 bases, with 20 bases between them. Germline CDR1 and CDR2: SQVTM and ANQGSEA. CDR3 loop: CSVAGDINYVQYF. The CDR3 nucleotides read TGCAGCGTTGCTGGGGACATTAATTACGTGCAGTACTTC.

In its sample, this clonotype was seen a few times. V usage is TRBV7-9 and J usage is TRBJ2-7, with D perhaps being TRBD1 or TRBD2 (5 bases each). This CDR3 is built from 14 residues. The germline gives CDR1 SEHNR, CDR2 FQNEAQ (reference sequence). Trimming removed 6 bases from V and 0 bases from J, with 12 bases in between. As DNA, the CDR3 is TGTGCCAGCAGGTCCGGGACGGCCTCCTACGAGCAGTACTTC. The encoded protein is CASRSGTASYEQYF.

This clonotype was detected many times. The rearrangement links TRBV20-1 to TRBJ1-2, with TRBD1 matching over 9 bases. The length of the CDR3 is 13 residues. J gave up 7 bases and V 4 bases, and 7 bases lay outside the gene matches. Germline CDR1 DFQATT, CDR2 SNEGSKA (reference sequence). The CDR3 loop is CSATAGTGSGYTF. The CDR3 region has the DNA TGCAGTGCTACTGCCGGGACAGGGAGTGGCTACACCTTC.

This clonotype was counted a few times. CDR3 nucleotide sequence: TGTGCCAGCAGTTCCGCCCGGGGGAATGGGCGGGCTCCTTATGGCTACACCTTC. Its translation is CASSSARGNGRAPYGYTF. The rearrangement joins TRBV12-3 or TRBV12-4 to TRBJ1-2; the D gene is possibly TRBD1 (5 bases). The CDR3 is made up of 18 amino acids. The V and J ends lost 4 bases and 5 bases respectively, with 26 bases between them.

In DNA form, the CDR3 reads TGTGCCAGCGGTCAATTACCCGGGACCACTGAAGCTTTCTTT. As protein: CASGQLPGTTEAFF. The rearrangement links TRBV6-5 to TRBJ1-1, with a tentative D call TRBD1 (5 bases). The germline CDR1 and CDR2 sequences are MNHEY and SVGAGI. The CDR3 contains 14 residues. Trimming took off 8 bases at V and 4 bases at J, with 17 bases between the two ends.

The rearrangement links TRBV7-9 to TRBJ2-7, with D hard to call. Trimming pared 1 base from V and 9 bases from J, leaving 10 bases between. Germline V lookup: CDR1 SEHNR, CDR2 FQNEAQ (reference sequence). There are 12 residues in the CDR3. The CDR3 sequence: CASSLGARGQYF. CDR3 DNA: TGTGCCAGCAGCTTAGGAGCTCGCGGGCAGTACTTC.

This clonotype appeared once. CDR3 in DNA: TGCGCCAGCAGCTTGAAGGGAGCAGGCTACGAGCAGTACTTC. Amino acid sequence: CASSLKGAGYEQYF. The chain is built from TRBV5-1 and TRBJ2-7; the D gene is possibly TRBD2 (5 bases). Trimming cost V 1 base and J 3 bases, with 11 bases left between them. The CDR3 consists of 14 residues. In germline, CDR1 is SGHRS, CDR2 YFSETQ.

This chain links TRBV7-9 with TRBJ2-2; TRBD1 agrees at 9 bases. With V trimmed by 1 base and J by 4 bases, 4 bases remained unmatched. The CDR3 is made up of 16 amino acids. Germline lookup yields CDR1 SEHNR and CDR2 FQNEAQ (reference sequence). This chain's CDR3 is CASSLVGTGITGELFF. In nucleotides, the CDR3 is TGTGCCAGCAGCTTAGTTGGGACAGGGATCACCGGGGAGCTGTTTTTT.

The V and J genes are TRBV20-1 and TRBJ2-1, with D perhaps TRBD2 (6 bases). This CDR3 has 13 amino acids. Germline V lookup: CDR1 DFQATT, CDR2 SNEGSKA (reference sequence). Trimming pared 5 bases from V and 0 bases from J, leaving 8 bases between. CDR3 sequence reads: CSALTSSYNEQFF. The CDR3 DNA reads TGCAGTGCTTTGACTAGCTCCTACAATGAGCAGTTCTTC.

The chain combines TRBV24-1 with TRBJ1-5, with D hard to call. The germline V gene encodes CDR1 KGHDR and CDR2 SFDVKD. CDR3 size: 14 residues. Trimming took 3 bases from V and 1 from J, leaving 6 bases between them. The CDR3 reads CATSDPLSNQPQHF. The CDR3, as DNA: TGTGCCACCAGTGATCCGTTGAGCAATCAGCCCCAGCATTTT.

The V and J genes are TRBV6-2 or TRBV6-3 and TRBJ1-5; possibly TRBD1 for D (5 bases). Per germline, CDR1 MNHEY and CDR2 SVGEGT. The CDR3 has 16 residues. Trimming stripped 0 bases from V and 0 bases from J, with 9 bases between. The CDR3 sequence: CASSYSGQGSNQPQHF. The DNA for the CDR3 is TGTGCCAGCAGTTACTCGGGGCAGGGTAGCAATCAGCCCCAGCATTTT.

The gene calls are TRBV3-1 and TRBJ2-5; tentative D call: TRBD2 (7 bases). V dropped 1 base and J dropped 5 bases, with 20 bases sitting between them. CDR3 length equals 17 residues. Germline V gives CDR1 LGHDT, CDR2 YNNKEL (reference sequence). The CDR3 sequence is CASSQVVGGAPGETQYF. CDR3 DNA: TGTGCCAGCAGCCAAGTAGTGGGGGGGGCCCCCGGGGAGACCCAGTACTTC.

The chain recombines TRBV20-1 with TRBJ2-7; maybe TRBD2 (5 bases). Trimming shortened V by 2 bases and J by 4 bases, and 18 bases separated the two germline ends. Per the germline V gene, CDR1 is DFQATT and CDR2 is SNEGSKA (reference sequence). The CDR3 sequence is 15 residues long. CDR3 in amino acids: CSARMFRGNGYEQYF. The CDR3 DNA follows: TGCAGTGCTAGAATGTTTCGAGGGAATGGATACGAGCAGTACTTC.

This clonotype was seen only once. A junction end diverges from the germline sequence, so it may reflect a read error. The genes are TRBV28 and TRBJ1-2, with D unclear. Germline values: CDR1 MDHEN, CDR2 SYDVKM. The CDR3 extends over 16 amino acids. Here the CDR3 DNA reads TGTGCCAGCAGTTTACGCGGCAGGTTTGAGGACTATGTCTACACCTTC. It encodes CASSLRGRFEDYVYTF.

Worth noting for this clonotype: This may stem from a read error, because a much larger clone lies one nucleotide away. This chain connects TRBV7-2 to TRBJ2-1; the match to TRBD2 covers 9 bases. V was clipped by 1 base and J by 8 bases; unmatched bases: 9. Looked up from germline, CDR1 is SGHTA and CDR2 is FQGNSA. The CDR3 covers 16 residues. CDR3 sequence: CASSLVGGRATDEQFF. DNA for the CDR3: TGTGCCAGCAGCTTAGTGGGCGGGAGGGCCACCGATGAGCAGTTCTTC.

This clonotype was observed a handful of times. V and J are TRBV24-1 and TRBJ1-5; TRBD1 agrees at 9 bases. The CDR3 contains 21 residues. From germline, CDR1 is KGHDR and CDR2 SFDVKD. The trim removed 7 bases at V and 1 base at J, leaving 22 bases unmatched. The CDR3 here is CATSAFLYRRGTGISNQPQHF. The CDR3 bases are TGTGCCACCAGCGCTTTCCTATATCGCCGCGGGACAGGGATCAGCAATCAGCCCCAGCATTTT.

The rearrangement uses TRBV5-5 and TRBJ2-3, with 8 bases identical to TRBD2. The CDR3 is 16 residues long. From germline, CDR1 is SGHKS and CDR2 YYEKEE (reference sequence). V lost 3 bases to trimming and J lost 2 bases; unmatched junction nucleotides: 8. CDR3 sequence: CASSSRGAGVTDTQYF. The CDR3 nucleotides read TGTGCCAGCAGCTCTCGAGGAGCGGGAGTCACAGATACGCAGTATTTT.

This clonotype has only a few counts. The J gene is TRBJ1-1, the V gene TRBV9, with a tentative D call TRBD1 (6 bases). Deletions cut 4 bases from V and 5 bases from J, with 18 bases between. The CDR3 runs to 15 residues. The germline CDR1 and CDR2 sequences are SGDLS and YYNGEE. In DNA form, the CDR3 reads TGTGCCAGCAGCACCACCGAGGGGGGATGGACTGAAGCTTTCTTT. Translating it yields CASSTTEGGWTEAFF.

The table lists this clonotype with many counts. The V and J genes are TRBV20-1 and TRBJ2-6, with no clear D. Germline V lookup: CDR1 DFQATT, CDR2 SNEGSKA (reference sequence). V was shortened by 0 bases and J by 2 bases, with 14 bases between the two germline ends. This CDR3 is built from 17 residues. The CDR3 DNA is TGCAGTGCTAGAGAGTTACAGACCCTAGCTGGGGCCAACGTCCTGACTTTC. Translated: CSARELQTLAGANVLTF.